These 19 T cell receptor beta chains share one sample of origin, sequenced in a study of T cells after yellow fever vaccination. Via MiXCR, TCRdb re-called the 5' RACE reads, giving one row per CDR3 protein. The profile covers 300,000 or so distinct CDR3 sequences, with roughly 9% appearing a single time and about 3% taken by the ten largest. Here the sequenced sample was CD4+ T cells sorted from PBMCs, taken 5 days after the yellow fever booster vaccination. The receptors were sampled from a man between 18 and 29 years old who received the YFV17D yellow fever vaccine.

In its sample, this clonotype was seen a few times. The chain couples TRBV5-4 to TRBJ1-2, with D tentatively TRBD1 (5 bases). The CDR3 runs to 14 residues. From germline, CDR1 is SGHNT and CDR2 YYREEE (reference sequence). Trimming pared 4 bases from V and 6 bases from J, leaving 16 bases between. CDR3 region: CASSSGTDNHGYTF. CDR3 DNA: TGTGCCAGCAGCAGTGGGACGGATAATCATGGCTACACCTTC. Based on the CDR3 plus reference TRBV5-4 and TRBJ1-2, the full variable domain is ETGVTQSPTHLIKTRGQQVTLRCSSQSGHNTVSWYQQALGQGPQFIFQYYREEENGRGNFPPRFSGLQFPNYSSELNVNALELDDSALYLCASSSGTDNHGYTFGSGTRLTVV.

The chain carries TRBV4-3 and TRBJ2-7; no firm D call. The V end was cut by 0 bases, the J end by 0 bases, with 6 bases between. The CDR3 length is 14 residues. In germline, CDR1 is LGHNA, CDR2 YSLEER. This chain's CDR3 is CASSQDLSSYEQYV. In DNA, the CDR3 is TGCGCCAGCAGCCAAGATCTGAGCTCCTACGAGCAGTACGTC.

The rearrangement uses TRBV5-4 and TRBJ2-7, with D tentatively TRBD1 or TRBD2 (5 bases each). CDR1 is SGHNT and CDR2 is YYREEE in the germline V gene (reference sequence). The CDR3 covers 15 residues. Deletions cut 0 bases from V and 0 bases from J, with 10 bases between. CDR3 nucleotides: TGTGCCAGCAGCTTGGGTGGGACCAGCTCCTACGAGCAGTACGTC. It yields the protein CASSLGGTSSYEQYV.

The genes are TRBV6-2 or TRBV6-3 and TRBJ2-7; D remains ambiguous. Looked up from germline, CDR1 is MNHEY and CDR2 is SVGEGT. V lost 8 bases to trimming and J lost 10 bases, with 15 bases between them. The length of the CDR3 is 11 residues. The CDR3 nucleotides read TGTGCCAGCGGCTCAGCGACCGCCCAGTACGTC. Translated: CASGSATAQYV.

The V call is TRBV5-1, the J call TRBJ2-5; TRBD1 might be the D (6 bases). Germline CDR1 reads SGHRS; CDR2 reads YFSETQ. V gave up 4 bases and J gave up 3 bases, with 10 bases separating them. The CDR3 sequence is 13 residues long. In DNA form, the CDR3 reads TGCGCCAGCAGCGAACAGGGTAAAGAGACCCAGTACTTC. Amino acid sequence: CASSEQGKETQYF. Variable domain in full (rest from reference TRBV5-1 and TRBJ2-5): KAGVTQTPRYLIKTRGQQVTLSCSPISGHRSVSWYQQTPGQGLQFLFEYFSETQRNKGNFPGRFSGRQFSNSRSEMNVSTLELGDSALYLCASSEQGKETQYFGPGTRLLVL.

In this sample, this clonotype turned up many times. J is TRBJ1-1 and V is TRBV6-5; D unclear. The germline V gene has CDR1 MNHEY and CDR2 SVGAGI. The V gene lost 0 bases and the J gene lost 5 bases, with 7 bases spanning the gap. CDR3 length equals 13 residues. The CDR3 bases are TGTGCCAGCAGTTACTCGGCTGGGACTGAAGCTTTCTTT. This codes for CASSYSAGTEAFF.

This clonotype was picked up many times. The rearrangement joins TRBV5-1 to TRBJ2-5; D is possibly TRBD2 (6 bases). CDR1 and CDR2 (germline): SGHRS, YFSETQ. CDR3 length: 13 residues. The ends were cut back, 0 bases at V and 4 bases at J, with 7 bases in the middle. Written as DNA, the CDR3 is TGCGCCAGCAGCTTGGGACTAGGAGAGACCCAGTACTTC. Translation: CASSLGLGETQYF.

This clonotype was picked up a small number of times. This chain uses TRBV5-1 with TRBJ2-3, with TRBD1 identical over 10 bases. The ends lost 6 bases at V and 3 bases at J; junction bases unmatched: 4. Looked up from germline, CDR1 is SGHRS and CDR2 is YFSETQ. The CDR3 consists of 14 residues. The CDR3 DNA is TGCGCCAGCAATTGGGGACAGGGGACAGATACGCAGTATTTT. Amino acid sequence: CASNWGQGTDTQYF.

V gene TRBV7-9 combines with J gene TRBJ2-2; D not resolved. Between the trimmed V and J ends, which lost 3 bases and 7 bases, there was a span of 6 bases. The length of the CDR3 is 12 residues. Germline CDR1 is SEHNR and CDR2 is FQNEAQ (reference sequence). The CDR3 loop reads CASSFEVGELFF. The DNA for the CDR3 is TGTGCCAGCAGCTTTGAGGTCGGGGAGCTGTTTTTT.

There are many counts of this clonotype. The chain recombines TRBV6-5 with TRBJ1-6; 9 bases line up with TRBD1. Germline CDR1 is MNHEY and CDR2 is SVGAGI. The CDR3 loop spans 16 amino acids. Germline trimming cut 2 bases from V and 7 bases from J; bases unmatched to any gene: 6. The CDR3 bases are TGTGCCAGCAGTTACATGGTACAGGGGGCAAATTCACCCCTCCACTTT. Its translation is CASSYMVQGANSPLHF.

The genes are TRBV12-3 or TRBV12-4 and TRBJ2-5; TRBD1 might be the D (6 bases). The CDR3 runs to 14 residues. Trimming cost V 6 bases and J 1 base, with 12 bases left between them. The CDR3 DNA is TGTGCCAGCAGGCCAGGGGCGGCCCAAGAGACCCAGTACTTC. Translation: CASRPGAAQETQYF.

This clonotype came up a few times. The genes are TRBV4-1 and TRBJ2-1; no reliable D call. Trimming stripped 2 bases from V and 9 bases from J, with 11 bases between. Per germline, CDR1 MGHRA and CDR2 YSYEKL. This CDR3 contains 13 residues. CDR3 nucleotides: TGCGCCAGCAGCCAACGGGCCCACGTTGAGCAGTTCTTC. It translates to CASSQRAHVEQFF.

This clonotype came up a few times. The rearrangement joins TRBV4-1 to TRBJ2-7, with TRBD1 matching over 10 bases. The CDR3 contains 16 residues. CDR1 and CDR2 (germline): MGHRA, YSYEKL. V dropped 2 bases and J dropped 0; count of bases not matched to a gene: 4. In DNA, the CDR3 is TGCGCCAGCAGCCAATCCCGGGACAGGGGCTCCTACGAGCAGTACTTC. This encodes CASSQSRDRGSYEQYF.

This chain uses TRBV7-3 with TRBJ2-1; TRBD2 agrees at 10 bases. In germline, CDR1 is SGHTA, CDR2 FQGTGA. The CDR3 sequence is 14 residues long. V was clipped by 3 bases and J by 7 bases; unmatched bases: 3. In DNA form, the CDR3 reads TGTGCCAGCAGCTTGAGCGGGGGGGCTAATGAGCAGTTCTTC. Residues: CASSLSGGANEQFF.

In this sample, this clonotype turned up a few times. The chain joins TRBV4-3 to TRBJ1-6; no firm D call. Germline V gene data show CDR1 as LGHNA and CDR2 as YSLEER. The CDR3 has 17 amino acids. V was shortened by 0 bases and J by 3 bases, with 12 bases between the two germline ends. The CDR3 coding sequence is TGCGCCAGCAGCCAAGAGACCACCTCCCGCTATAATTCACCCCTCCACTTT. Its translation: CASSQETTSRYNSPLHF.

This clonotype was seen more than once but under ten times. V is TRBV24-1 and J is TRBJ2-3, with D perhaps TRBD1 (5 bases). Germline V gives CDR1 KGHDR, CDR2 SFDVKD. The CDR3 has 14 amino acids. Trimming shortened V by 7 bases and J by 0 bases, and 10 bases separated the two germline ends. The CDR3 sequence is CATRGARSTDTQYF. The DNA of the CDR3 is TGTGCCACCAGAGGGGCCAGGAGCACAGATACGCAGTATTTT.

This clonotype was counted between two and nine times. The CDR3 DNA is TGTGCCAGCAGCGCGCCGGGCGCAACAGGGGTCCCCTTCTCCTACGAGCAGTACGTC. Residues: CASSAPGATGVPFSYEQYV. The rearrangement joins TRBV9 to TRBJ2-7, with 7 nucleotides matching TRBD1. The V and J ends lost 3 bases and 0 bases, in that order; junction bases with no gene match: 18. CDR1 is SGDLS and CDR2 is YYNGEE in the germline V gene. This CDR3 is 19 amino acids long.

This clonotype has at least ten counts. The chain joins TRBV5-4 to TRBJ1-2; D gene unclear. The CDR3 runs to 13 residues. Trimming cost V 0 bases and J 1 base, with 4 bases left between them. Germline CDR1 reads SGHNT; CDR2 reads YYREEE (reference sequence). The CDR3 here is CASSLDSNYGYTF. The DNA of the CDR3 is TGTGCCAGCAGCTTGGACAGTAACTATGGCTACACCTTC.

This clonotype was seen a few times. The chain links TRBV20-1 to TRBJ2-5; D might be TRBD2 (6 bases). This CDR3 region has 15 residues. V was clipped by 5 bases and J by 2 bases, with 18 bases between them. Germline assignment: CDR1 DFQATT and CDR2 SNEGSKA (reference sequence). In nucleotides, the CDR3 is TGCAGTGCTGCCCGGACACTGGGAGGACAAGAGACCCAGTACTTC. Translated, it gives CSAARTLGGQETQYF.